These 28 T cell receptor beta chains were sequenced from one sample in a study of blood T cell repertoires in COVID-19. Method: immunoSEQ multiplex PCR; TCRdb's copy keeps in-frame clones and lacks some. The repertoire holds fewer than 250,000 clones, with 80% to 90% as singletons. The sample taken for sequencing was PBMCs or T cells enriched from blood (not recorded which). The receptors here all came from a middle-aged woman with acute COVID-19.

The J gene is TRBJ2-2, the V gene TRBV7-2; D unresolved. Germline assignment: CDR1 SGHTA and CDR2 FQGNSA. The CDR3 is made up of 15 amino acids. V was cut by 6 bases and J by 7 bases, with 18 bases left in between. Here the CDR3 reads CASRIYVGASGELFF. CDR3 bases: TGTGCCAGCAGAATTTATGTGGGCGCGAGCGGGGAGCTGTTTTTT.

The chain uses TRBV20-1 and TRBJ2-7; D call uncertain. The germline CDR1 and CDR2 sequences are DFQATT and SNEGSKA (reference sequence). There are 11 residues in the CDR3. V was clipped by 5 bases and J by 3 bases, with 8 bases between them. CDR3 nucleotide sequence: TGCAGTGCTCCAGACAACTACGAGCAGTACTTC. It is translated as CSAPDNYEQYF.

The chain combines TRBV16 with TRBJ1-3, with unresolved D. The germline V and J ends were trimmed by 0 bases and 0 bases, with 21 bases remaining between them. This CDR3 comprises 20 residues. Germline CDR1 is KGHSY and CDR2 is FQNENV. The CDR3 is CASSQSRRTAGTTSGNTIYF. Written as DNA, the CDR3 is TGTGCCAGCAGCCAATCTCGAAGGACGGCGGGAACTACCTCTGGAAACACCATATATTTT.

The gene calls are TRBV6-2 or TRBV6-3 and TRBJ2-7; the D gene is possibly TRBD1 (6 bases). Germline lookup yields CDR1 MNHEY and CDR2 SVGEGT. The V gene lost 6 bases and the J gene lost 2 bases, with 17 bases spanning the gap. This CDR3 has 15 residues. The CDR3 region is CASSNFQGPTYEQYF. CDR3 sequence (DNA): TGTGCCAGCAGCAACTTTCAGGGGCCCACCTACGAGCAGTACTTC.

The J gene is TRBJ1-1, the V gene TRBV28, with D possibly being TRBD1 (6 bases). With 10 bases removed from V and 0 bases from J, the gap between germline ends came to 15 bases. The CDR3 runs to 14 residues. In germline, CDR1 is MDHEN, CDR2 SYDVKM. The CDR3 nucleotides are TGTGCCATCCAAGGGGGTTTCATGAACACTGAAGCTTTCTTT. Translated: CAIQGGFMNTEAFF.

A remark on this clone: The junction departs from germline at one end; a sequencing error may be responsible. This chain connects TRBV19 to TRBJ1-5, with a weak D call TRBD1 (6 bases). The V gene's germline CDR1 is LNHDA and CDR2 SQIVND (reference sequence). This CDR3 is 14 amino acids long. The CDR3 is CASSIGGRTQLQHF. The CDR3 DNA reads TGTGCCAGTAGTATAGGGGGGCGGACTCAGCTCCAGCATTTT.

CDR3 sequence (DNA): TGCGCCAGCAGCTTGGGGAGGGCTGGGACCACTGAAGCTTTCTTT. The encoded protein is CASSLGRAGTTEAFF. V usage is TRBV5-1 and J usage is TRBJ1-1; perhaps TRBD1 as D (5 bases). Germline values: CDR1 SGHRS, CDR2 YFSETQ. The V gene lost 0 bases and the J gene lost 4 bases, with 13 bases spanning the gap. The CDR3 runs 15 residues.

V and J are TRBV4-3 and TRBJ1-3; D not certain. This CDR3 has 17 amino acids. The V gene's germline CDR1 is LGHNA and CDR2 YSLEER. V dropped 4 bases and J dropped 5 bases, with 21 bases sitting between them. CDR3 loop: CASSLLLGGQTRNTIYF. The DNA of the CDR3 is TGCGCCAGCAGCCTCCTATTGGGTGGGCAGACCCGAAACACCATATATTTT.

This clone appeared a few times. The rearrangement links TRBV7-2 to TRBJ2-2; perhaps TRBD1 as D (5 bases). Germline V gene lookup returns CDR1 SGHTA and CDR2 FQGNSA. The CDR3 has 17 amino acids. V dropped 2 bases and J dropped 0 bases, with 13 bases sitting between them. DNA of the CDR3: TGTGCCAGCAGCTTAATCTTAACAGGAACGAACACCGGGGAGCTGTTTTTT. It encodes CASSLILTGTNTGELFF.

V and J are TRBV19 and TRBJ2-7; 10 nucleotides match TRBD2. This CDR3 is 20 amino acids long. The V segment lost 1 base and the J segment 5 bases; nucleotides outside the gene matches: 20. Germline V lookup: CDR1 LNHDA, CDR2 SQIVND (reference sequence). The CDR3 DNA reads TGTGCCAGTAGTATAGGCCAGGGACTCACAAGCGGGAGGGCCATGAACGAGCAGTACTTC. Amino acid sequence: CASSIGQGLTSGRAMNEQYF.

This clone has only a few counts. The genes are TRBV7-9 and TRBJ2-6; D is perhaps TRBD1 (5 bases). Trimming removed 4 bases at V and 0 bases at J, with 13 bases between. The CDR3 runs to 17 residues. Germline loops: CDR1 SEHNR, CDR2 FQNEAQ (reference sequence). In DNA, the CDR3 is TGTGCCAGCAGCTCCCCCTCAGGGTACTCTGGGGCCAACGTCCTGACTTTC. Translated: CASSSPSGYSGANVLTF.

CDR3 loop: CASSLGTGIYEQYF. The DNA of the CDR3 is TGTGCCAGCAGTTTAGGGACAGGGATCTACGAGCAGTACTTC. V is TRBV28 and J is TRBJ2-7; TRBD1 aligns across 9 bases. This CDR3 comprises 14 residues. V lost 2 bases and J lost 3; bases outside the gene matches: 2. Germline V lookup: CDR1 MDHEN, CDR2 SYDVKM.

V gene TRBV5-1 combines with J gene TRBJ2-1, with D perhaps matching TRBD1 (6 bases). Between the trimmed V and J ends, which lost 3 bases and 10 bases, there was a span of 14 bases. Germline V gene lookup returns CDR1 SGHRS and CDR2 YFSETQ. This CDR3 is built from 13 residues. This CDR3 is CASSSDIGGEQFF. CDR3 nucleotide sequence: TGCGCCAGCAGCTCGGACATAGGGGGAGAGCAGTTCTTC.

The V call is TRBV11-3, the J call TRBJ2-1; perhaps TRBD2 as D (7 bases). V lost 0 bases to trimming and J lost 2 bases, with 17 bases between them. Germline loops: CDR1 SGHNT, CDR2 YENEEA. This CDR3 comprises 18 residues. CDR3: CASSLEVGGAGAYNEQFF. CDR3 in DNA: TGTGCCAGCAGCTTAGAAGTAGGGGGGGCGGGGGCCTACAATGAGCAGTTCTTC. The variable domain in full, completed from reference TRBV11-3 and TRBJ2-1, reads EAGVVQSPRYKIIEKKQPVAFWCNPISGHNTLYWYLQNLGQGPELLIRYENEEAVDDSQLPKDRFSAERLKGVDSTLKIQPAELGDSAVYLCASSLEVGGAGAYNEQFFGPGTRLTVL.

The CDR3: CASSLMSSGRTDTQYF. Here the CDR3 DNA reads TGTGCCAGCAGCTTGATGAGTAGCGGGAGAACAGATACGCAGTATTTT. This chain connects TRBV5-8 to TRBJ2-3, with 9 bases fitting TRBD2. Losses at the gene ends were 1 base for V and 3 bases for J; bases not matched to a gene: 6. Germline loops: CDR1 SGHTS, CDR2 YDEGEE. There are 16 residues in the CDR3.

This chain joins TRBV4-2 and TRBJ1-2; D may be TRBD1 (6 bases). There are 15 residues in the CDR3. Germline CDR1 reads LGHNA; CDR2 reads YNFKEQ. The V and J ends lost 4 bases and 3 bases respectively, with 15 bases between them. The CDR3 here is CASSPGWGGDYGYTF. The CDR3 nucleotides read TGTGCCAGCAGCCCTGGTTGGGGGGGCGACTATGGCTACACCTTC.

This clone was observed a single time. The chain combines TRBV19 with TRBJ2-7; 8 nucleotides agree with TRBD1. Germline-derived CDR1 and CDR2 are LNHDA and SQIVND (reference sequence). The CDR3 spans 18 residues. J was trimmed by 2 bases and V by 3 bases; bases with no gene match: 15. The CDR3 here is CASSIQGMRAGGTYEQYF. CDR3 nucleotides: TGTGCCAGTAGTATTCAAGGCATGCGGGCAGGGGGCACCTACGAGCAGTACTTC.

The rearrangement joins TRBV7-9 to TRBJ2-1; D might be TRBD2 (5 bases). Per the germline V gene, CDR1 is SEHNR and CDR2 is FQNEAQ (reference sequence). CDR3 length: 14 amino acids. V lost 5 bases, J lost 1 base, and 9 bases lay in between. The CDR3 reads CASSSGGSYNEQFF. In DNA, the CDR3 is TGTGCCAGCAGCAGCGGAGGATCCTACAATGAGCAGTTCTTC.

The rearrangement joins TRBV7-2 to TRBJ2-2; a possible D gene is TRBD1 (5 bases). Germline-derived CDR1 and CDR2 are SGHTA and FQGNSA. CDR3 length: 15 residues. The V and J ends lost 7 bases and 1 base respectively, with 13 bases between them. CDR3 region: CASTSRVGNTGELFF. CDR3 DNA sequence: TGTGCCAGCACCTCCAGGGTTGGGAACACCGGGGAGCTGTTTTTT. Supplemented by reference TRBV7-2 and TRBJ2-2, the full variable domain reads GAGVSQSPSNKVTEKGKDVELRCDPISGHTALYWYRQSLGQGLEFLIYFQGNSAPDKSGLPSDRFSAERTGGSVSTLTIQRTQQEDSAVYLCASTSRVGNTGELFFGEGSRLTVL.

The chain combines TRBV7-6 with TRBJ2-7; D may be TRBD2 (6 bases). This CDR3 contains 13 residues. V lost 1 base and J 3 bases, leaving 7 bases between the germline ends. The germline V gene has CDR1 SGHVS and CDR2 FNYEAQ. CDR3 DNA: TGTGCCAGCAGCTTAGGACTAGACTACGAGCAGTACTTC. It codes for CASSLGLDYEQYF.

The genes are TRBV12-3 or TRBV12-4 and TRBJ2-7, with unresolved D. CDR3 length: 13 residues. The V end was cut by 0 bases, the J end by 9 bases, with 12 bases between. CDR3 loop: CASSLALQSGQYF. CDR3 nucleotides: TGTGCCAGCAGTTTAGCGTTACAGTCTGGGCAGTACTTC.

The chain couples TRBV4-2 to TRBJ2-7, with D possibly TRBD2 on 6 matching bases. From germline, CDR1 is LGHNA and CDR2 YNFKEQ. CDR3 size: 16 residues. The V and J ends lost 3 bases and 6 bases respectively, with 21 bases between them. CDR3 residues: CASSHAEGAGVGEQYF. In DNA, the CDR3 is TGTGCCAGCAGCCACGCGGAGGGAGCCGGCGTGGGCGAGCAGTACTTC.

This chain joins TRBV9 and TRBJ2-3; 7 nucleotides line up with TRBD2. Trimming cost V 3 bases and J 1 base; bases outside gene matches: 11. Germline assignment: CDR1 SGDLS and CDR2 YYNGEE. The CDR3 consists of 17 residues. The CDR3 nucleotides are TGTGCCAGCAGCGACGGTCTAGCGGAGTGGGGCACAGATACGCAGTATTTT. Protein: CASSDGLAEWGTDTQYF.

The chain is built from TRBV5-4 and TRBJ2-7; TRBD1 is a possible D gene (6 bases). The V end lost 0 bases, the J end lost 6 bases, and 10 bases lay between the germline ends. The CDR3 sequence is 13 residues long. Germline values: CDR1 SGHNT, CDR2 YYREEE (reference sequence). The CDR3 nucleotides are TGTGCCAGCAGCTTGGGAGACAGGTTCGAGCAGTACTTC. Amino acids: CASSLGDRFEQYF.

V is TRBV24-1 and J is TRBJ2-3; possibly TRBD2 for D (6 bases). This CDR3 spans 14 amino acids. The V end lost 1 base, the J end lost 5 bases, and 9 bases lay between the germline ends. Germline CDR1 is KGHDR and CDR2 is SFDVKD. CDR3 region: CATSDFSREDTQYF. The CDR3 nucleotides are TGTGCCACCAGTGATTTTTCGCGGGAAGATACGCAGTATTTT.

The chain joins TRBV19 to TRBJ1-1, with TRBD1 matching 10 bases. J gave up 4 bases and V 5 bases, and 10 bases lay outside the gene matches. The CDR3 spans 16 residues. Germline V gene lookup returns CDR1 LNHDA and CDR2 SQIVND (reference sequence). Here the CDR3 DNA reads TGTGCCAGTAGTCTCAGACAGGGGGCGCGGGTCACTGAAGCTTTCTTT. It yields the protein CASSLRQGARVTEAFF.

Here the CDR3 reads CASSFSPGQGYEQYF. The DNA of the CDR3 is TGCGCCAGCAGCTTCAGCCCGGGACAGGGCTACGAGCAGTACTTC. This chain joins TRBV5-1 and TRBJ2-7; 9 bases agree with TRBD1. Trimming took 2 bases from V and 3 from J; bases not matched to a gene: 6. The length of the CDR3 is 15 residues. The germline V gene has CDR1 SGHRS and CDR2 YFSETQ.

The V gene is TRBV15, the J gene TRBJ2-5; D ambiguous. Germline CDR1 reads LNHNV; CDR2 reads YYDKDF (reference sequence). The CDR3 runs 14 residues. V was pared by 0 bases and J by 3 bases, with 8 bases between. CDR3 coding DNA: TGTGCCACCAGCAGAGATGTAGGAGAAGAGACCCAGTACTTC. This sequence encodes CATSRDVGEETQYF.